Listed here are 23 T cell receptor beta chains from one sample, sequenced in a study of monozygotic twins with cystic fibrosis (dated by TCRdb to 2020 to 2022). Library preparation employed the immunoSEQ multiplex PCR assay. Sourced from immuneACCESS, this table was stored by TCRdb with only in-frame sequences that have V and J called. A share of the clones is absent; for the studies checked, an unresolved V gene accounts for under half, and the remainder has no known explanation. Within this sample are about 9,600 clones, with about nine tenths of them counted one time only. The ten largest clones add up to around 5% of the sample. Specimen: blood. Receptors originate from a boy aged 2 to 10 with cystic fibrosis.

CDR3 sequence (DNA): TGTGCCACCCAGACAGGGATCAATCAGCCCCAGCATTTT. It translates to CATQTGINQPQHF. The chain couples TRBV19 to TRBJ1-5; TRBD1 agrees at 7 bases. Germline trimming cut 10 bases from V and 3 bases from J; bases unmatched to any gene: 6. CDR1 is LNHDA and CDR2 is SQIVND in the germline V gene (reference sequence). The CDR3 sequence is 13 residues long. Full variable domain (missing parts from reference TRBV19 and TRBJ1-5): DGGITQSPKYLFRKEGQNVTLSCEQNLNHDAMYWYRQDPGQGLRLIYYSQIVNDFQKGDIAEGYSVSREKKESFPLTVTSAQKNPTAFYLCATQTGINQPQHFGDGTRLSIL.

The count of this clone is one. The chain recombines TRBV7-9 with TRBJ2-1, with TRBD1 identical over 8 bases. The CDR3 spans 15 residues. J was trimmed by 4 bases and V by 5 bases; bases with no gene match: 7. Germline CDR1 reads SEHNR; CDR2 reads FQNEAQ (reference sequence). CDR3 DNA sequence: TGTGCCAGCAGCCCGTCGGACAGGGTATACAATGAGCAGTTCTTC. Translation gives CASSPSDRVYNEQFF.

The chain has TRBV27 and TRBJ1-1, with a weak D call TRBD1 (6 bases). The CDR3 extends over 14 amino acids. Germline CDR1 reads MNHEY; CDR2 reads SMNVEV (reference sequence). The germline V and J ends were trimmed by 3 bases and 1 base, with 9 bases remaining between them. The CDR3 nucleotides are TGTGCCAGCAGTTTTGTACAGGGGAACACTGAAGCTTTCTTT. Amino acids: CASSFVQGNTEAFF.

The V call is TRBV19, the J call TRBJ2-6; maybe TRBD2 (7 bases). Looked up from germline, CDR1 is LNHDA and CDR2 is SQIVND (reference sequence). V was clipped by 7 bases and J by 2 bases, with 21 bases between them. The CDR3 consists of 18 residues. The CDR3 loop is CASMGALRGAAGANVLTF. The CDR3 nucleotides are TGTGCCAGTATGGGGGCCCTCCGGGGGGCCGCTGGGGCCAACGTCCTGACTTTC. Combining the CDR3 with reference TRBV19 and TRBJ2-6 gives the whole variable domain DGGITQSPKYLFRKEGQNVTLSCEQNLNHDAMYWYRQDPGQGLRLIYYSQIVNDFQKGDIAEGYSVSREKKESFPLTVTSAQKNPTAFYLCASMGALRGAAGANVLTFGAGSRLTVL.

V and J are TRBV18 and TRBJ1-2; TRBD1 aligns across 7 bases. Germline V gene lookup returns CDR1 KGHSH and CDR2 LQKENI. V was clipped by 0 bases and J by 6 bases; unmatched bases: 10. This CDR3 is 16 amino acids long. CDR3 nucleotide sequence: TGTGCCAGCTCACCACCCACAAACGACAGGGCCAATGGCTACACCTTC. This sequence encodes CASSPPTNDRANGYTF.

The V gene is TRBV30, the J gene TRBJ1-1; no definite D call. Per germline, CDR1 GTSNPN and CDR2 SVGIG (reference sequence). The CDR3 extends over 14 amino acids. V was shortened by 6 bases and J by 6 bases, with 20 bases between the two germline ends. CDR3 in amino acids: CACGPGRAAPEAFF. The CDR3 region has the DNA TGTGCCTGTGGCCCCGGGAGGGCAGCCCCTGAAGCTTTCTTT.

The chain couples TRBV5-1 to TRBJ1-1, with TRBD1 matching 8 bases. Trimming removed 4 bases from V and 4 bases from J; junction bases left unmatched: 9. CDR3 size: 15 residues. CDR1 and CDR2 from the germline V gene are SGHRS and YFSETQ. The CDR3 here is CASSLRGQGGTEAFF. Written as DNA, the CDR3 is TGCGCCAGCAGCCTACGCGGACAGGGTGGCACTGAAGCTTTCTTT. The full variable domain, completed using reference TRBV5-1 and TRBJ1-1, is KAGVTQTPRYLIKTRGQQVTLSCSPISGHRSVSWYQQTPGQGLQFLFEYFSETQRNKGNFPGRFSGRQFSNSRSEMNVSTLELGDSALYLCASSLRGQGGTEAFFGQGTRLTVV.

V is TRBV1 and J is TRBJ2-1; the table names TRBD2, a call not compared with the DNA. TRBV1 is deemed a pseudogene. This CDR3 spans 15 amino acids. The CDR3 protein is CTSSSVAGGYNEQFF. CDR3 sequence (DNA): TGCACCAGCAGCTCCGTAGCGGGGGGCTACAATGAGCAGTTCTTC.

The rearrangement joins TRBV6-1 to TRBJ1-1; 7 bases fit TRBD1. This CDR3 contains 14 residues. Germline assignment: CDR1 MNHNS and CDR2 SASEGT. V trimming: 4 bases; J trimming: 0 bases; junction bases outside the gene matches: 2. The CDR3 reads CASSVQGLNTEAFF. For the CDR3, the DNA is TGTGCCAGCAGTGTACAGGGGCTGAACACTGAAGCTTTCTTT.

The gene calls are TRBV10-1 and TRBJ2-1; TRBD2 agrees at 7 bases. This CDR3 is built from 14 residues. Germline V gene sequence: CDR1 WNHNN, CDR2 SYGVQD (reference sequence). Trimming cost V 5 bases and J 8 bases; bases outside gene matches: 9. The CDR3 loop is CASSFSLTSDEQFF. The CDR3 coding sequence is TGCGCCAGCAGTTTTTCCCTAACTAGCGATGAGCAGTTCTTC.

The gene calls are TRBV16 and TRBJ1-1; no firm D call. Germline values: CDR1 KGHSY, CDR2 FQNENV. With 0 bases removed from V and 0 bases from J, the gap between germline ends came to 8 bases. The CDR3 sequence is 15 residues long. The CDR3 is CASSQSGEMNTEAFF. For the CDR3, the DNA is TGTGCCAGCAGCCAATCTGGGGAGATGAACACTGAAGCTTTCTTT.

The rearrangement uses TRBV7-9 and TRBJ2-1, with 10 bases that match TRBD1. The length of the CDR3 is 15 residues. Unmatched junction bases numbered 10, after V lost 6 bases and J lost 8 bases. Germline V gene sequence: CDR1 SEHNR, CDR2 FQNEAQ (reference sequence). The CDR3 coding sequence is TGTGCCAGCAGGTCCGGGACAGGGGCTTGGGATGAGCAGTTCTTC. Translation gives CASRSGTGAWDEQFF.

Judged by abundance, this clone is medium-sized (0.01 to 0.1%). The chain is built from TRBV10-3 and TRBJ1-2; the D is unclear. The V gene lost 0 bases and the J gene lost 4 bases, with 12 bases spanning the gap. Germline V gene data show CDR1 as ENHRY and CDR2 as SYGVKD. The CDR3 has 15 residues. The CDR3 sequence is CAISESWVNAYGYTF. The CDR3 DNA follows: TGTGCCATCAGTGAGTCGTGGGTTAACGCCTATGGCTACACCTTC.

This sequence joins TRBV10-3 and TRBJ2-5; TRBD2 aligns across 10 bases. The V and J ends lost 7 bases and 2 bases, in that order; junction bases with no gene match: 1. The CDR3 has 13 residues. Germline CDR1 reads ENHRY; CDR2 reads SYGVKD. The DNA of the CDR3 is TGTGCCATCATTAGCGGGGGGCAAGAGACCCAGTACTTC. It encodes CAIISGGQETQYF.

V gene TRBV19 combines with J gene TRBJ1-5; 9 bases align to TRBD1. Germline CDR1 LNHDA, CDR2 SQIVND (reference sequence). With 2 bases clipped from V and 0 bases from J, the junction kept 5 bases outside the gene matches. This CDR3 has 17 residues. The DNA of the CDR3 is TGTGCCAGTAGTATAACACAGGGGGCGGTTAGCAATCAGCCCCAGCATTTT. This encodes CASSITQGAVSNQPQHF.

The chain employs TRBV2 and TRBJ1-2, with D possibly matching TRBD1 (5 bases). Germline values: CDR1 SNHLY, CDR2 FYNNEI. V was pared by 6 bases and J by 10 bases, with 15 bases between. This CDR3 has 12 residues. This CDR3 reads CASRGGVLDYTF. In DNA form, the CDR3 reads TGTGCCAGCAGGGGGGGGGTTCTCGACTACACCTTC.

The chain recombines TRBV6-6 with TRBJ1-1; maybe TRBD1 (6 bases). V lost 0 bases and J lost 3, with 14 bases in between. The CDR3 totals 16 residues. Germline CDR1 and CDR2: MNHNY and SVGAGI (reference sequence). The CDR3 DNA reads as TGTGCCAGCAGTTACTCAGACAGGATCGGGTACACTGAAGCTTTCTTT. Translation gives CASSYSDRIGYTEAFF.

The chain uses TRBV11-1 and TRBJ2-3; D ambiguous. The CDR3 is 12 amino acids. V was trimmed by 7 bases and J by 4 bases, leaving 9 bases between them. Germline V lookup: CDR1 SGHAT, CDR2 FQDESV (reference sequence). For the CDR3, the DNA is TGTGCCAGCACCACGACCGCAGATACGCAGTATTTT. Protein product: CASTTTADTQYF. The complete variable domain, with remaining parts taken from reference TRBV11-1 and TRBJ2-3, reads EAEVAQSPRYKITEKSQAVAFWCDPISGHATLYWYRQILGQGPELLVQFQDESVVDDSQLPKDRFSAERLKGVDSTLKIQPAELGDSAMYLCASTTTADTQYFGPGTRLTVL.

This chain links TRBV19 with TRBJ2-6, with unresolved D. CDR1 and CDR2 (germline): LNHDA, SQIVND (reference sequence). V lost 1 base, J lost 0 bases, and 4 bases lay in between. The CDR3 covers 15 residues. CDR3 DNA sequence: TGTGCCAGTAGTATAGCGGGCTCTGGGGCCAACGTCCTGACTTTC. It translates to CASSIAGSGANVLTF.

J is TRBJ1-1 and V is TRBV5-6; the match to TRBD1 covers 9 bases. The CDR3 consists of 16 residues. Per germline, CDR1 SGHDT and CDR2 YYEEEE. V lost 0 bases and J lost 6; bases outside the gene matches: 9. CDR3 DNA sequence: TGTGCCAGCAGCTTGGGGGACAGGGTTTGGGACCCTGAAGCTTTCTTT. This translates into CASSLGDRVWDPEAFF.

V is TRBV5-1 and J is TRBJ1-3; D may be TRBD1 (6 bases). The germline CDR1 and CDR2 sequences are SGHRS and YFSETQ. The CDR3 runs to 14 residues. The ends were cut back, 4 bases at V and 7 bases at J, with 15 bases in the middle. CDR3: CASSLDSPGNTIYF. Written as DNA, the CDR3 is TGCGCCAGCAGCCTGGACAGCCCCGGGAACACCATATATTTT.

The chain links TRBV19 to TRBJ2-1; 13 positions match TRBD2. Trimming cost V 1 base and J 4 bases; bases outside gene matches: 1. The CDR3 covers 16 residues. Germline V CDR1 and CDR2: LNHDA, SQIVND (reference sequence). CDR3 region: CASSIGTSGGYNEQFF. DNA for the CDR3: TGTGCCAGTAGTATAGGGACTAGCGGGGGTTACAATGAGCAGTTCTTC.

This chain uses TRBV2 with TRBJ2-1; D remains ambiguous. The CDR3 is 15 amino acids. Germline CDR1 is SNHLY and CDR2 is FYNNEI. V was shortened by 3 bases and J by 2 bases, with 11 bases between the two germline ends. CDR3 in DNA: TGTGCCAGCAGTGACGCGACGCCAACCTACAATGAGCAGTTCTTC. This translates into CASSDATPTYNEQFF.